Listed below are T cell receptor beta chains from one sample, sequenced in a study of blood T cell repertoires in COVID-19. The repertoire was sequenced with immunoSEQ multiplex PCR; TCRdb's copy has only in-frame clones and lacks some. The table lists some 150,000 clones, over 85% of them singletons. The sequenced sample consisted of peripheral blood. Source of these receptors: a human donor in a cohort sampled during active COVID-19. CDR3s include the opening cysteine and the closing phenylalanine or tryptophan. D genes are given only for firm matches. For some rows the clone size is stated as once, few or many, or as a class when expanded; others skip it.

CDR3aa: CAISESRGDEKLFF
CDR3nt: TGTGCCATCAGTGAGAGCAGGGGGGACGAAAAACTGTTTTTT
j_gene: TRBJ1-4
abundance: NA
d_gene: TRBD1
v_gene: TRBV10-3

CDR3aa: CASSQMDPPAGGPYNEQFF
CDR3nt: TGTGCCAGCAGCCAGATGGACCCACCCGCGGGGGGGCCCTACAATGAGCAGTTCTTC
j_gene: TRBJ2-1
abundance: NA
d_gene: TRBD2
v_gene: TRBV3-1/TRBV3-2

CDR3aa: CASSELETGNQPQHF
CDR3nt: TGTGCCAGCAGTGAATTGGAAACGGGGAATCAGCCCCAGCATTTT
j_gene: TRBJ1-5
abundance: NA
d_gene: NA
v_gene: TRBV6-1

CDR3aa: CASSQYLPGQGGNTIYF
CDR3nt: TGTGCCAGCAGCCAATACTTACCGGGACAGGGAGGAAACACCATATATTTT
j_gene: TRBJ1-3
abundance: NA
d_gene: TRBD1
v_gene: TRBV3-1/TRBV3-2

CDR3aa: CASSPDRSYEQYF
CDR3nt: TGTGCCAGCTCACCGGACAGGTCATACGAGCAGTACTTC
j_gene: TRBJ2-7
abundance: NA
d_gene: TRBD1
v_gene: TRBV18

CDR3aa: CASSEERDFTDTQYF
CDR3nt: TGTGCCAGCAGTGAAGAGAGGGACTTCACAGATACGCAGTATTTT
j_gene: TRBJ2-3
abundance: NA
d_gene: NA
v_gene: TRBV6-1

CDR3aa: CASSPAGGLHEQYF
CDR3nt: TGTGCCAGCAGCCCCGCCGGGGGGCTCCACGAGCAGTACTTC
j_gene: TRBJ2-7
abundance: NA
d_gene: NA
v_gene: TRBV11-2

CDR3aa: CASRMTGGTEAFF
CDR3nt: TGTGCCAGCAGAATGACAGGAGGCACTGAAGCTTTCTTT
j_gene: TRBJ1-1
abundance: NA
d_gene: NA
v_gene: TRBV6-5

CDR3aa: CASRPTGEGTNEKLFF
CDR3nt: TGTGCCAGCAGACCGACAGGGGAGGGAACTAATGAAAAACTGTTTTTT
j_gene: TRBJ1-4
abundance: NA
d_gene: TRBD1
v_gene: TRBV2

CDR3aa: CASSDGGYGYTF
CDR3nt: TGTGCCAGCAGTGACGGGGGCTATGGCTACACCTTC
j_gene: TRBJ1-2
abundance: NA
d_gene: NA
v_gene: TRBV6-1

CDR3aa: CASSSTGTSSYEQYF
CDR3nt: TGTGCCAGCAGCTCAACCGGGACTAGCTCCTACGAACAGTACTTC
j_gene: TRBJ2-7
abundance: NA
d_gene: TRBD2
v_gene: TRBV5-4

CDR3aa: CATSDLHKRAGTGELFF
CDR3nt: TGTGCCACCAGTGATTTGCATAAGCGGGCGGGGACCGGGGAGCTGTTTTTT
j_gene: TRBJ2-2
abundance: few
d_gene: NA
v_gene: TRBV24-1

CDR3aa: CARSGVAGGLGVDTQYF
CDR3nt: TGTGCCCGGAGCGGAGTAGCGGGGGGCCTCGGAGTAGATACGCAGTATTTT
j_gene: TRBJ2-3
abundance: NA
d_gene: TRBD2
v_gene: TRBV30

CDR3aa: CAVPQGTTYNSPLHF
CDR3nt: TGTGCCGTCCCCCAGGGGACGACCTATAATTCACCCCTCCACTTT
j_gene: TRBJ1-6
abundance: NA
d_gene: NA
v_gene: TRBV6-5

CDR3aa: CASSLGTSGDNEQFF
CDR3nt: TGTGCCAGCAGCTTAGGGACTAGCGGGGACAATGAGCAGTTCTTC
j_gene: TRBJ2-1
abundance: NA
d_gene: TRBD2
v_gene: TRBV7-9

CDR3aa: CASSLSGTHYGYTF
CDR3nt: TGTGCCAGCAGCTTATCAGGGACTCATTATGGCTACACCTTC
j_gene: TRBJ1-2
abundance: NA
d_gene: NA
v_gene: TRBV7-9

CDR3aa: CASSQDRNTEAFF
CDR3nt: TGTGCCAGCAGCCAAGATAGGAACACTGAAGCTTTCTTT
j_gene: TRBJ1-1
abundance: NA
d_gene: NA
v_gene: TRBV14

CDR3aa: CASSSQGAAEAFF
CDR3nt: TGTGCCAGCAGCTCACAGGGGGCGGCTGAAGCTTTCTTT
j_gene: TRBJ1-1
abundance: NA
d_gene: TRBD1
v_gene: TRBV13

CDR3aa: CASSSTGLSNNEQFF
CDR3nt: TGTGCCAGCAGCTCCACAGGGTTATCCAACAATGAGCAGTTCTTC
j_gene: TRBJ2-1
abundance: few
d_gene: NA
v_gene: TRBV5-4

CDR3aa: CASSLWQVETQYF
CDR3nt: TGTGCCAGCAGCTTGTGGCAGGTGGAGACCCAGTACTTC
j_gene: TRBJ2-5
abundance: NA
d_gene: NA
v_gene: TRBV5-4

CDR3aa: CASSFLAGGHEQFF
CDR3nt: TGTGCCAGCAGCTTCCTAGCGGGGGGGCATGAGCAGTTCTTC
j_gene: TRBJ2-1
abundance: NA
d_gene: TRBD2
v_gene: TRBV5-5

CDR3aa: CASSQDRRGHYNEQFF
CDR3nt: TGTGCCAGCAGCCAAGATAGGCGAGGACACTACAATGAGCAGTTCTTC
j_gene: TRBJ2-1
abundance: once
d_gene: NA
v_gene: TRBV3-1/TRBV3-2

CDR3aa: CASSFTGGNTEAFF
CDR3nt: TGCGCCAGCAGCTTTACAGGGGGAAACACTGAAGCTTTCTTT
j_gene: TRBJ1-1
abundance: NA
d_gene: TRBD1
v_gene: TRBV5-1

CDR3aa: CASSQSRTRGNQPQHF
CDR3nt: TGCGCCAGCAGCCAGTCCCGGACAAGGGGCAATCAGCCCCAGCATTTT
j_gene: TRBJ1-5
abundance: NA
d_gene: NA
v_gene: TRBV4-1

CDR3aa: CAISAYTQGSSYNSPLHF
CDR3nt: TGTGCCATCAGTGCCTACACCCAAGGGAGCTCCTATAATTCACCCCTCCACTTT
j_gene: TRBJ1-6
abundance: NA
d_gene: NA
v_gene: TRBV10-3

CDR3aa: CASSSFLTGSYGYTF
CDR3nt: TGCGCCAGCAGCTCGTTTCTTACAGGGAGCTATGGCTACACCTTC
j_gene: TRBJ1-2
abundance: NA
d_gene: NA
v_gene: TRBV5-1

CDR3aa: CASSVGQVAGNTIYF
CDR3nt: TGTGCCAGCAGTGTCGGACAGGTGGCGGGAAACACCATATATTTT
j_gene: TRBJ1-3
abundance: NA
d_gene: TRBD1
v_gene: TRBV2

CDR3aa: CASSYSRTNYGYTF
CDR3nt: TGTGCCAGCAGTTACTCGCGGACTAACTATGGCTACACCTTC
j_gene: TRBJ1-2
abundance: NA
d_gene: NA
v_gene: TRBV6-5

CDR3aa: CASSLGRNSPLHF
CDR3nt: TGTGCCAGCAGCTTGGGGAGAAATTCACCCCTCCACTTT
j_gene: TRBJ1-6
abundance: NA
d_gene: NA
v_gene: TRBV5-4

CDR3aa: CASSYGPGVDGYTF
CDR3nt: TGTGCCAGCAGTTACGGACCGGGGGTTGATGGCTACACCTTC
j_gene: TRBJ1-2
abundance: NA
d_gene: NA
v_gene: TRBV6-5

CDR3aa: CASSQVGPGGYTF
CDR3nt: TGCGCCAGCAGCCAAGTGGGCCCAGGAGGCTACACCTTC
j_gene: TRBJ1-2
abundance: NA
d_gene: NA
v_gene: TRBV4-1

CDR3aa: CASSLGQGVLGCTF
CDR3nt: TGTGCCAGCAGCTTAGGGCAGGGGGTCTTAGGATGCACCTTC
j_gene: TRBJ1-2
abundance: NA
d_gene: TRBD1
v_gene: TRBV11-2